Sequencing of this T cell receptor beta chain was carried out in a study of breast tumors, draining lymph nodes, adjacent tissues. This CDR3 comprises 14 residues. CDR1 is SEHNR and CDR2 is FQNEAQ in the germline V gene (reference sequence). Losses at the gene ends were 5 bases for V and 2 bases for J; bases not matched to a gene: 6. Samples came from axillary lymph nodes draining the breast cancer. MiXCR, applied by TCRdb to the multiplex PCR reads, yields one record per CDR3 protein. Of roughly 86,000 distinct CDR3 sequences in the sample, about 21% were seen once. This clonotype was seen ten or more times.

This receptor was taken from a female donor with breast cancer. Some clones in this sample may be carry-over from other donors' samples. Input material: axillary lymph node tissue. This rearrangement joins TRBV7-9 to TRBJ2-7, with TRBD1 matching 7 bases. In DNA form, the CDR3 reads TGTGCCAGCAGCGAGACAGGGCGCGCCTACGAGCAGTACTTC. Protein product: CASSETGRAYEQYF.